This T cell receptor beta chain was documented in a study of graft-versus-host responses after intestinal transplantation. About this clone itself: The target antigen is unknown.

Produced via immunoSEQ multiplex PCR; TCRdb's table is partial and in-frame only. The sample comprises some 90,000 clones, 92% of which are singletons, and over 0.3% rests with the top ten. The material sequenced was unstimulated CD4+ T cells sorted from spleen or lymph node cells, taken before intestinal transplant. The sequence was collected from a human donor who received an intestinal transplant.

CDR3 in amino acids: CASSRGALNTEAFF. CDR3 sequence (DNA): TGTGCCAGTAGTAGGGGGGCGCTGAACACTGAAGCTTTCTTT. The chain carries TRBV19 and TRBJ1-1, with D maybe TRBD1 (6 bases). With 4 bases removed from V and 0 bases from J, the gap between germline ends came to 9 bases. The germline CDR1 and CDR2 sequences are LNHDA and SQIVND (reference sequence). The CDR3 contains 14 residues. Looking up the rest from reference TRBV19 and TRBJ1-1 gives the full variable domain: DGGITQSPKYLFRKEGQNVTLSCEQNLNHDAMYWYRQDPGQGLRLIYYSQIVNDFQKGDIAEGYSVSREKKESFPLTVTSAQKNPTAFYLCASSRGALNTEAFFGQGTRLTVV.